A single sample gave rise to the 16 T cell receptor beta chains below, sequenced in a study of CD8+ T cells in alopecia areata. Extraction and reverse transcription of RNA yielded cDNA as the sequencing template. Sequencing used immunoSEQ multiplex PCR; TCRdb keeps in-frame clones, though not all of them. The sample records 100,000 to 130,000 clones, 55% to 75% being singletons. The specimen sequenced was CD8+ T cells sorted from blood. These receptor sequences come from a human donor in good health.

As regards this clone: The conserved phenylalanine or tryptophan normally closing the CDR3 is absent here, so this likely arose from a read error. The CDR3 spells CASSLNYEQYS. The DNA of the CDR3 is TGTGCCAGCAGCTTAAACTACGAGCAGTACTCC. The chain carries TRBV11-2 and TRBJ2-7; D gene uncertain. With 2 bases removed from V and 3 bases from J, the gap between germline ends came to 2 bases. The CDR3 consists of 11 residues. Germline assignment: CDR1 SGHAT and CDR2 FQNNGV.

The rearrangement joins TRBV19 to TRBJ1-1; D gene unclear. Deletions cut 8 bases from V and 0 bases from J, with 10 bases between. Germline V gives CDR1 LNHDA, CDR2 SQIVND (reference sequence). This CDR3 contains 13 residues. The CDR3 protein is CASAAGVNTEAFF. The CDR3 DNA sequence: TGTGCCAGTGCGGCCGGGGTGAACACTGAAGCTTTCTTT.

Turning to this clone: Other DNA sequences in this specimen translate into the identical CDR3. The V and J genes are TRBV6-5 and TRBJ2-5, with 15 bases aligning to TRBD2. In germline, CDR1 is MNHEY, CDR2 SVGAGI. Trimming removed 5 bases from V and 4 bases from J; junction bases left unmatched: 2. This CDR3 is 15 amino acids long. The CDR3 DNA reads as TGTGCCAGCAGTGGACTAGCGGGGGGGCCAGAGACCCAGTACTTC. Its protein is CASSGLAGGPETQYF.

V and J are TRBV29-1 and TRBJ2-3; D perhaps matches TRBD2 (6 bases). The length of the CDR3 is 13 residues. Germline V gives CDR1 SQVTM, CDR2 ANQGSEA. V lost 4 bases and J lost 2, with 10 bases in between. CDR3 sequence reads: CSVAGGLTDTQYF. CDR3 sequence (DNA): TGCAGCGTTGCTGGGGGACTCACAGATACGCAGTATTTT.

A few counts support this clone. This rearrangement joins TRBV14 to TRBJ2-7; 7 bases map to TRBD1. The CDR3 length is 16 residues. Germline-derived CDR1 and CDR2 are SGHDN and FVKESK. J was trimmed by 3 bases and V by 4 bases; bases with no gene match: 12. The CDR3 region is CASSPTGQANLYEQYF. The DNA for the CDR3 is TGTGCCAGCAGCCCAACCGGACAGGCAAATCTCTACGAGCAGTACTTC.

The chain couples TRBV9 to TRBJ2-5, with no clear D. The CDR3 sequence is 16 residues long. In germline, CDR1 is SGDLS, CDR2 YYNGEE. The V end was cut by 0 bases, the J end by 2 bases, with 14 bases between. The CDR3 DNA sequence: TGTGCCAGCAGCGTAGATGGTTCTAACTCGCAAGAGACCCAGTACTTC. Translated: CASSVDGSNSQETQYF.

The chain has TRBV5-6 and TRBJ2-1; the D gene is possibly TRBD1 (5 bases). The CDR3 loop spans 14 amino acids. The germline gives CDR1 SGHDT, CDR2 YYEEEE. The V end lost 3 bases, the J end lost 7 bases, and 14 bases lay between the germline ends. CDR3 in amino acids: CASSWGLGPNEQFF. The CDR3 region has the DNA TGTGCCAGCAGCTGGGGTTTGGGGCCGAATGAGCAGTTCTTC.

The chain is built from TRBV5-1 and TRBJ2-5, with D possibly called TRBD1 or TRBD2 (5 bases each). Trimming left V 4 bases short and J 4 bases short, with 11 bases between. This CDR3 comprises 13 residues. The V gene's germline CDR1 is SGHRS and CDR2 YFSETQ. The CDR3 region is CASSGSGAETQYF. Here the CDR3 DNA reads TGCGCCAGCAGCGGGAGTGGGGCAGAGACCCAGTACTTC.

The rearrangement joins TRBV4-3 to TRBJ1-2; D ambiguous. Between the trimmed V and J ends, which lost 2 bases and 2 bases, there was a span of 12 bases. Germline V gives CDR1 LGHNA, CDR2 YSLEER. CDR3 length: 15 amino acids. DNA of the CDR3: TGCGCCAGCAGCCAAAGCTCCGGGCGGAACTATGGCTACACCTTC. This gives the protein CASSQSSGRNYGYTF.

This chain links TRBV27 with TRBJ2-1, with TRBD1 as a possible D gene (6 bases). Germline loops: CDR1 MNHEY, CDR2 SMNVEV (reference sequence). The V and J ends lost 5 bases and 7 bases respectively, with 15 bases between them. The CDR3 is made up of 14 amino acids. As DNA, the CDR3 is TGTGCCAGCAGTCTAATCAGTAGGGGGAATGAGCAGTTCTTC. This codes for CASSLISRGNEQFF.

The chain employs TRBV6-5 and TRBJ2-1, with TRBD2 matching 7 bases. The V gene end was trimmed by 11 bases and the J gene end by 9 bases; junction bases not matched to a gene: 7. There are 11 residues in the CDR3. CDR1 and CDR2 (germline): MNHEY, SVGAGI. As DNA, the CDR3 is TGTGCCGCCTCATCGGGGGGTGAGCAGTTCTTC. Protein product: CAASSGGEQFF.

V gene TRBV19 combines with J gene TRBJ2-1; TRBD2 matches at 12 bases. In germline, CDR1 is LNHDA, CDR2 SQIVND (reference sequence). There are 14 residues in the CDR3. V was pared by 7 bases and J by 6 bases, with 4 bases of the junction left unmatched. This CDR3 is CASTTSGGTNEQFF. Written as DNA, the CDR3 is TGTGCCAGTACAACTAGCGGGGGGACCAATGAGCAGTTCTTC.

This clone was seen a handful of times. The V call is TRBV30, the J call TRBJ1-1; 9 bases map to TRBD1. V shed 2 bases, J shed 3 bases, and the junction held 4 bases outside the gene matches. The CDR3 loop spans 14 amino acids. Germline V gene lookup returns CDR1 GTSNPN and CDR2 SVGIG (reference sequence). The CDR3: CAWSQTGGDTEAFF. For the CDR3, the DNA is TGTGCCTGGAGTCAGACAGGGGGGGACACTGAAGCTTTCTTT. Drawing the rest from reference TRBV30 and TRBJ1-1, the complete variable domain is SQTIHQWPATLVQPVGSPLSLECTVEGTSNPNLYWYRQAAGRGLQLLFYSVGIGQISSEVPQNLSASRPQDRQFILSSKKLLLSDSGFYLCAWSQTGGDTEAFFGQGTRLTVV.

This clone has just a few counts. DNA for the CDR3: TGTGCCAGCAGTTTCCTAGCGGGCCTCTCCTACGAGCAGTACTTC. Its translation: CASSFLAGLSYEQYF. The chain joins TRBV27 to TRBJ2-7, with TRBD2 matching 8 bases. The CDR3 runs 15 residues. Unmatched junction bases numbered 4, after V lost 3 bases and J lost 0 bases. Germline CDR1 and CDR2: MNHEY and SMNVEV (reference sequence).

The rearrangement joins TRBV19 to TRBJ2-7; 7 bases match TRBD1. Looked up from germline, CDR1 is LNHDA and CDR2 is SQIVND (reference sequence). There are 14 residues in the CDR3. The V gene end was trimmed by 4 bases and the J gene end by 3 bases; junction bases not matched to a gene: 6. This chain's CDR3 is CASSTVTGSYEQYF. CDR3 nucleotide sequence: TGTGCCAGTAGTACTGTGACAGGGAGCTACGAGCAGTACTTC.

The V gene is TRBV5-1, the J gene TRBJ1-1; D remains ambiguous. Germline CDR1 and CDR2: SGHRS and YFSETQ. Trimming shortened V by 1 base and J by 5 bases, and 9 bases separated the two germline ends. The CDR3 loop spans 13 amino acids. Here the CDR3 reads CASSLSVGTEAFF. The CDR3 bases are TGCGCCAGCAGCTTGTCGGTAGGGACTGAAGCTTTCTTT.